Presented here are 18 T cell receptor beta chains from one specimen sequenced in a study of blood T cell repertoires in COVID-19. The method was immunoSEQ multiplex PCR; TCRdb's version includes in-frame clones alone and lacks a portion of them. Of 110,000 to 150,000 clones detected, around 89% appear once; the ten largest clones hold over 2.5%. Sequencing was performed on peripheral blood. These receptors were obtained from a man aged 55 to 70 with active or convalescent COVID-19.

The V and J genes are TRBV6-2 or TRBV6-3 and TRBJ2-1; TRBD2 might be the D (6 bases). V lost 4 bases, J lost 3 bases, and 19 bases lay in between. Germline loops: CDR1 MNHEY, CDR2 SVGEGT. The CDR3 covers 17 residues. The CDR3: CASSSTAGLRIYNEQFF. The CDR3 DNA reads as TGTGCCAGCAGTTCCACAGCGGGCCTACGTATCTACAATGAGCAGTTCTTC.

V is TRBV2 and J is TRBJ1-5; 9 bases line up with TRBD1. The CDR3 is made up of 15 amino acids. Germline CDR1 is SNHLY and CDR2 is FYNNEI. J lost 0 bases, V lost 7 bases, and 4 bases had no gene match. CDR3 nucleotide sequence: TGTGCCAGCAACGGACAGGGGCATAGCAATCAGCCCCAGCATTTT. Protein sequence: CASNGQGHSNQPQHF.

V gene TRBV6-2 or TRBV6-3 combines with J gene TRBJ2-1; 9 bases match TRBD1. Germline loops: CDR1 MNHEY, CDR2 SVGEGT. With 2 bases clipped from V and 7 bases from J, the junction kept 9 bases outside the gene matches. The CDR3 is made up of 16 amino acids. The DNA for the CDR3 is TGTGCCAGCAGTTACCCGGGACAGGGCTCGAGGAATGAGCAGTTCTTC. Its protein is CASSYPGQGSRNEQFF.

The chain carries TRBV6-5 and TRBJ2-7; weak D call: TRBD2 (6 bases). The CDR3 contains 15 residues. Per germline, CDR1 MNHEY and CDR2 SVGAGI. Between the trimmed V and J ends, which lost 2 bases and 6 bases, there was a span of 17 bases. The CDR3: CASSYPRVGGSEQYF. CDR3 in DNA: TGTGCCAGCAGTTACCCCCGGGTTGGGGGGAGCGAGCAGTACTTC.

The chain uses TRBV4-1 and TRBJ2-5, with D unresolved. Deletions cut 0 bases from V and 5 bases from J, with 13 bases between. Germline CDR1 and CDR2: MGHRA and YSYEKL. The CDR3 loop spans 15 amino acids. CDR3 sequence reads: CASSQDVTYAETQYF. The CDR3 region has the DNA TGCGCCAGCAGCCAAGACGTGACTTATGCGGAGACCCAGTACTTC.

V usage is TRBV4-3 and J usage is TRBJ2-7; 9 bases agree with TRBD1. Trimming cost V 6 bases and J 5 bases; bases outside gene matches: 11. CDR3 size: 15 residues. Germline CDR1 reads LGHNA; CDR2 reads YSLEER. The chain's CDR3 is CASSHAWTGDNEQYF. CDR3 sequence (DNA): TGCGCCAGCAGTCACGCATGGACAGGGGATAACGAGCAGTACTTC.

This chain joins TRBV28 and TRBJ1-1, with TRBD1 matching over 8 bases. V trimming: 5 bases; J trimming: 3 bases; junction bases outside the gene matches: 8. The CDR3 is made up of 15 amino acids. Germline V gene sequence: CDR1 MDHEN, CDR2 SYDVKM. In nucleotides, the CDR3 is TGTGCCAGCAGTCCCAGGGGGCGCGGGGACACTGAAGCTTTCTTT. Translating it yields CASSPRGRGDTEAFF.

About this clone itself: A read error may account for a junction end that differs from germline. CDR3 sequence: CSSSVRGTVF. In nucleotides, the CDR3 is TGCAGCTCCTCCGTACGGGGGACGGTTTTT. The chain couples TRBV29-1 to TRBJ2-2; possible D gene TRBD2, 6 bases. The CDR3 has 10 amino acids. From germline, CDR1 is SQVTM and CDR2 ANQGSEA.

This clone was observed once. The chain combines TRBV12-3 or TRBV12-4 with TRBJ1-3, with D maybe TRBD1 (6 bases). The CDR3 spans 13 residues. Trimming stripped 5 bases from V and 7 bases from J, with 12 bases between. CDR3 sequence reads: CASSTRQANTIYF. In nucleotides, the CDR3 is TGTGCCAGCAGTACCCGACAGGCCAACACCATATATTTT.

V is TRBV18 and J is TRBJ2-3; no reliable D call. Germline assignment: CDR1 KGHSH and CDR2 LQKENI. Between the trimmed V and J ends, which lost 1 base and 0 bases, there was a span of 8 bases. This CDR3 has 15 residues. This CDR3 is CASSPQVRSTDTQYF. The DNA of the CDR3 is TGTGCCAGCTCACCACAAGTCCGGAGCACAGATACGCAGTATTTT.

The rearrangement links TRBV4-3 to TRBJ2-7; D unresolved. The CDR3 sequence is 13 residues long. Trimming shortened V by 0 bases and J by 3 bases, and 6 bases separated the two germline ends. Germline assignment: CDR1 LGHNA and CDR2 YSLEER. CDR3 nucleotides: TGCGCCAGCAGCCAAGATGAGGACTACGAGCAGTACTTC. This sequence encodes CASSQDEDYEQYF.

This clone was counted only a few times. The J gene is TRBJ2-1, the V gene TRBV28; TRBD2 agrees at 13 bases. This CDR3 has 14 residues. Germline-derived CDR1 and CDR2 are MDHEN and SYDVKM. V shed 5 bases, J shed 5 bases, and the junction held 0 bases outside the gene matches. The CDR3 protein is CASSGLAGDNEQFF. The CDR3 nucleotides are TGTGCCAGCAGTGGACTAGCGGGGGACAATGAGCAGTTCTTC.

The rearrangement joins TRBV3-1 (or the pseudogene TRBV3-2) to TRBJ1-5; D might be TRBD1 (5 bases). This CDR3 is built from 14 residues. With 5 bases removed from V and 5 bases from J, the gap between germline ends came to 13 bases. Germline V gene lookup returns CDR1 LGHDT and CDR2 YNNKEL (reference sequence). The CDR3 loop reads CASSYGTRYQPQHF. CDR3 nucleotide sequence: TGTGCCAGCAGCTACGGGACTAGGTATCAGCCCCAGCATTTT.

The chain combines TRBV19 with TRBJ2-1; 8 bases line up with TRBD2. Germline V gives CDR1 LNHDA, CDR2 SQIVND (reference sequence). The V gene end was trimmed by 5 bases and the J gene end by 0 bases; junction bases not matched to a gene: 6. This CDR3 has 16 residues. The CDR3: CASSRIAGSSYNEQFF. CDR3 DNA sequence: TGTGCCAGTAGTCGTATAGCGGGGAGCTCCTACAATGAGCAGTTCTTC.

The V and J genes are TRBV28 and TRBJ1-4; 10 positions match TRBD1. V shed 1 base, J shed 5 bases, and the junction held 16 bases outside the gene matches. Germline V gene lookup returns CDR1 MDHEN and CDR2 SYDVKM. The CDR3 extends over 20 amino acids. Written as DNA, the CDR3 is TGTGCCAGCAGTTTATTGAACTGGGGGACAGGGGATAGTGTAAATGAAAAACTGTTTTTT. It codes for CASSLLNWGTGDSVNEKLFF.

This clone was seen just once. J is TRBJ2-3 and V is TRBV18; maybe TRBD2 (6 bases). Trimming took off 3 bases at V and 2 bases at J, with 9 bases between the two ends. Germline V gene data show CDR1 as KGHSH and CDR2 as LQKENI. The CDR3 consists of 14 residues. For the CDR3, the DNA is TGTGCCAGCTCACCCACTAGCATCACAGATACGCAGTATTTT. It yields the protein CASSPTSITDTQYF.

This chain uses TRBV27 with TRBJ1-6; D uncertain. The CDR3 is 17 amino acids. The germline gives CDR1 MNHEY, CDR2 SMNVEV (reference sequence). V gave up 5 bases and J gave up 4 bases, with 18 bases separating them. The CDR3 here is CASSGRPPNIYNSPLHF. The CDR3 DNA follows: TGTGCCAGCAGTGGCAGGCCCCCGAACATTTATAATTCACCCCTCCACTTT.

In this sample, this clone turned up once. The chain couples TRBV5-1 to TRBJ1-1; 7 nucleotides align to TRBD1. This CDR3 is 15 amino acids long. CDR1 and CDR2 (germline): SGHRS, YFSETQ. With V trimmed by 0 bases and J by 4 bases, 6 bases remained unmatched. CDR3 bases: TGCGCCAGCAGCTTGGGAGGGACAGTCGGCACTGAAGCTTTCTTT. It is translated as CASSLGGTVGTEAFF.